One and the same sample provided the 21 T cell receptor beta chains below, sequenced in a study of T cells in women clearing cervical HPV infection. Method: immunoSEQ multiplex PCR; TCRdb's copy keeps in-frame clones and lacks some. The sample holds around 23,000 clones. The material sequenced was blood buffy coat. Receptor source: a woman aged 18 to 75 with a cervical HPV16 infection that either progressed to CIN3+ or cleared (not recorded which).

On this clone: The read stops 3 residues short of the end of the CDR3; the missing end is completed from the germline J gene. The chain is built from TRBV7-8 and TRBJ1-4, with 9 bases matching TRBD1. The ends lost 5 bases at V and 7 bases at J; junction bases unmatched: 5. CDR1 is SGHVS and CDR2 is FQNEAQ in the germline V gene. This CDR3 comprises 14 residues. This CDR3 is CASSQGQGPEKLFF. The CDR3 bases that were read are TGTGCCAGCAGCCAGGGACAGGGACCTGAAAAA.

As regards this clone: The CDR3 is cut off 3 residues early in the read; its end comes from the germline J gene. The chain joins TRBV2 to TRBJ1-3; 7 nucleotides match TRBD1. Germline V gene data show CDR1 as SNHLY and CDR2 as FYNNEI. The CDR3 loop spans 15 amino acids. V dropped 2 bases and J dropped 4; count of bases not matched to a gene: 5. The CDR3: CASSEIQGSGNTIYF. The CDR3 bases that were read are TGTGCCAGCAGTGAAATACAGGGGTCCGGAAACACC.

With regard to this clone: The read gets to within 3 residues of the CDR3 end, and the germline J gene fills in the rest. This chain links TRBV5-1 with TRBJ1-4; 11 positions match TRBD1. CDR3 length equals 17 residues. The ends lost 4 bases at V and 1 base at J; junction bases unmatched: 6. CDR1 is SGHRS and CDR2 is YFSETQ in the germline V gene. Here the CDR3 reads CASSRGQGAVTNEKLFF. CDR3 DNA (partial): TGCGCCAGCAGCCGAGGACAGGGGGCTGTAACTAATGAAAAA.

CDR3 protein: CASSNTYEQYF. Partial CDR3 DNA: TGTGCCAGCAGCAACACCTACGAG. The chain couples TRBV5-4 to TRBJ2-7; D is uncertain. The read comes to an end 3 residues before the CDR3 does, leaving the germline J gene to fill in the end. The CDR3 contains 11 residues. In germline, CDR1 is SGHNT, CDR2 YYREEE (reference sequence). V gave up 4 bases and J gave up 2 bases, with 4 bases separating them. Supplemented by reference TRBV5-4 and TRBJ2-7, the full variable domain reads ETGVTQSPTHLIKTRGQQVTLRCSSQSGHNTVSWYQQALGQGPQFIFQYYREEENGRGNFPPRFSGLQFPNYSSELNVNALELDDSALYLCASSNTYEQYFGPGTRLTVT.

Details on this clone: The read ends 3 residues before the CDR3 terminus; that terminus is restored from the germline J gene. The V and J genes are TRBV19 and TRBJ1-2, with D uncertain. This CDR3 comprises 15 residues. Germline-derived CDR1 and CDR2 are LNHDA and SQIVND (reference sequence). The sequenced part of the CDR3 DNA is TGTGCCAGTAGTATATCGGCGGAGGCCTACAATGAC. Translated, it gives CASSISAEAYND. The whole CDR3 region reads CASSISAEAYNDYTF.

With regard to this clone: Sequencing ends 3 residues short of the CDR3 end; the germline J gene provides the rest. J is TRBJ1-1 and V is TRBV29-1; 8 bases agree with TRBD1. V lost 5 bases to trimming and J lost 0 bases; unmatched junction nucleotides: 20. Germline values: CDR1 SQVTM, CDR2 ANQGSEA. CDR3 length equals 19 residues. The chain's CDR3 is CSVPKIKWTGIIMNTEAFF. The sequenced part of the CDR3 DNA is TGCAGCGTTCCGAAGATCAAATGGACAGGGATTATAATGAACACTGAA.

A note on this clone: The read ends 3 residues shy of where the CDR3 ends; the end is completed using the germline J gene. The rearrangement links TRBV29-1 to TRBJ2-7, with 7 positions matching TRBD2. Germline V gene sequence: CDR1 SQVTM, CDR2 ANQGSEA. The V segment lost 3 bases and the J segment 6 bases; nucleotides outside the gene matches: 8. This CDR3 has 13 amino acids. CDR3 protein: CSVDGGGAIEQYF. The DNA read from the CDR3 is TGCAGCGTTGATGGGGGGGGTGCGATCGAG.

A word on this clone: The read stops 3 residues short of the end of the CDR3; the missing end is completed from the germline J gene. The same CDR3 arises from other DNA sequences in this sample as well. This rearrangement joins TRBV6-1 to TRBJ1-3; D might be TRBD1 (5 bases). Germline V gives CDR1 MNHNS, CDR2 SASEGT. Between the trimmed V and J ends, which lost 8 bases and 5 bases, there was a span of 16 bases. The CDR3 totals 14 residues. CDR3 DNA (partial): TGTGCCAGCTGTGCACGGACAAGACGAAACACC. This codes for CASCARTRRNT. In full, the CDR3 reads CASCARTRRNTIYF.

On this clone: The CDR3 end falls 3 residues outside the read, so it is completed with the germline J gene. This rearrangement joins TRBV19 to TRBJ2-5; D call uncertain. The CDR3 sequence is 13 residues long. Germline V gene sequence: CDR1 LNHDA, CDR2 SQIVND (reference sequence). Deletions cut 7 bases from V and 5 bases from J, with 14 bases between. The CDR3 sequence is CASTVRVGETQYF. The CDR3 DNA, read in part, is TGTGCCAGTACGGTTCGGGTCGGGGAGACC.

As for this clone: The sequenced fragment ends 3 residues before the CDR3 boundary, so the rest is inferred from the germline J gene. J is TRBJ2-1 and V is TRBV6-2 or TRBV6-3, with 7 positions matching TRBD1. The V and J ends lost 6 bases and 9 bases, in that order; junction bases with no gene match: 11. CDR1 and CDR2 from the germline V gene are MNHEY and SVGEGT. The CDR3 sequence is 14 residues long. CDR3 protein: CASRDGQDWIEQFF. The sequenced part of the CDR3 DNA is TGTGCCAGCAGGGACGGACAGGACTGGATTGAG.

In the case of this clone: The CDR3 goes on 3 residues after the read ends, and that part is filled in from the germline J gene. The V call is TRBV5-1, the J call TRBJ1-4; D is ambiguous. V lost 1 base and J 7 bases, leaving 14 bases between the germline ends. The CDR3 covers 15 residues. Germline V gives CDR1 SGHRS, CDR2 YFSETQ. Here the CDR3 reads CASSLLGAGSEKLFF. The CDR3 DNA, read in part, is TGCGCCAGCAGCTTGCTAGGTGCGGGTAGTGAAAAA.

Regarding this clone: The CDR3 end lies 3 residues beyond the end of the read and is filled in from the germline J gene. This sequence joins TRBV20-1 and TRBJ2-3, with D perhaps TRBD2 (6 bases). In germline, CDR1 is DFQATT, CDR2 SNEGSKA (reference sequence). The CDR3 has 14 residues. The CDR3 here is CSAQTRLAEETQYF. Incomplete CDR3 DNA: TGCAGTGCTCAGACTCGCTTAGCGGAAGAGACG.

The CDR3 loop reads CASSSRTRWGQPQHF. The part of the CDR3 DNA that was read is TGTGCCAGCAGCTCCCGGACTCGGTGGGGTCAGCCC. This rearrangement joins TRBV5-6 to TRBJ1-5; D not certain. With the read ending 3 residues before the CDR3 end, the germline J gene is used to fill in that end. CDR1 is SGHDT and CDR2 is YYEEEE in the germline V gene. V lost 3 bases and J lost 6, with 16 bases in between. This CDR3 is 15 amino acids long.

This CDR3 reads CASNLEAGQGNGYTF. The part of the CDR3 DNA that was read is TGTGCCAGCAACCTTGAGGCGGGACAGGGGAATGGC. The gene calls are TRBV7-9 and TRBJ1-2; 10 bases line up with TRBD1. Sequencing ends 3 residues short of the CDR3 end; the germline J gene provides the rest. The CDR3 is 15 amino acids. The germline CDR1 and CDR2 sequences are SEHNR and FQNEAQ (reference sequence). The V segment lost 7 bases and the J segment 6 bases; nucleotides outside the gene matches: 11.

Details on this clone: Read sequence stops 3 residues before the CDR3 end, and the germline J gene provides the missing end. The chain joins TRBV20-1 to TRBJ2-1; 10 positions match TRBD2. J was trimmed by 4 bases and V by 3 bases; bases with no gene match: 6. This CDR3 is 15 amino acids long. Germline V CDR1 and CDR2: DFQATT, SNEGSKA (reference sequence). The CDR3 reads CSARQAGGEYNEQFF. The sequenced CDR3 bases are TGCAGTGCTAGGCAAGCGGGAGGGGAATACAATGAG.

As to this clone: From the germline J gene comes the end of the CDR3, since the read stops 3 residues before it. The genes are TRBV19 and TRBJ2-5, with 8 positions matching TRBD1. With V trimmed by 10 bases and J by 1 base, 5 bases remained unmatched. Germline CDR1 and CDR2: LNHDA and SQIVND (reference sequence). The CDR3 is 13 residues long. The sequenced part of the CDR3 DNA is TGTGCCACCGAAGGGACAGGCCAAGAGACC. Translation: CATEGTGQET. The whole CDR3 region reads CATEGTGQETQYF.

Concerning this clone itself: The read falls 3 residues short of the CDR3 end, and the missing part is taken from the germline J gene. This rearrangement joins TRBV9 to TRBJ1-1; maybe TRBD1 (5 bases). The CDR3 is made up of 13 amino acids. V gave up 4 bases and J gave up 4 bases, with 11 bases separating them. CDR1 is SGDLS and CDR2 is YYNGEE in the germline V gene. CDR3 protein: CASSHSGSTEAFF. CDR3 DNA, as far as it was read: TGTGCCAGCAGCCACTCAGGGTCCACTGAA.

As for this clone: The CDR3 end lies 3 residues beyond the end of the read and is filled in from the germline J gene. V usage is TRBV2 and J usage is TRBJ2-1; 10 bases agree with TRBD1. Trimming removed 5 bases from V and 6 bases from J; junction bases left unmatched: 7. CDR3 length: 15 residues. Germline assignment: CDR1 SNHLY and CDR2 FYNNEI. The sequenced part of the CDR3 DNA is TGTGCCAGCAGTCCCGGGACAGGGGATCTCAATGAG. Amino acid sequence: CASSPGTGDLNE. In full, the CDR3 is CASSPGTGDLNEQFF.

With regard to this clone: The sequence runs out 3 residues before the end of the CDR3; the remainder is reconstructed from the germline J gene. The chain uses TRBV3-1 (or the pseudogene TRBV3-2) and TRBJ2-3; weak D call: TRBD1 (5 bases). Germline assignment: CDR1 LGHDT and CDR2 YNNKEL (reference sequence). V was trimmed by 4 bases and J by 0 bases, leaving 11 bases between them. This CDR3 is 15 amino acids long. Partial CDR3 DNA: TGTGCCAGCAGCCTAAGGACAACTAGCACAGATACG. This translates into CASSLRTTSTDT. The CDR3, in full, reads CASSLRTTSTDTQYF.

For this clone: The observed sequence ends 3 residues before the CDR3 terminus, with the missing tail filled in from the germline J gene. The chain joins TRBV19 to TRBJ2-3; 11 positions agree with TRBD2. Germline V CDR1 and CDR2: LNHDA, SQIVND (reference sequence). This CDR3 is 15 amino acids long. V dropped 6 bases and J dropped 4; count of bases not matched to a gene: 6. The sequenced part of the CDR3 DNA is TGTGCCAGTAGAACACCGGGACTAGCGGCAGATACG. Its protein is CASRTPGLAADT. The whole CDR3 sequence is CASRTPGLAADTQYF.

Turning to this clone: Sequencing ends 3 residues short of the CDR3 end; the germline J gene provides the rest. The genes are TRBV29-1 and TRBJ1-2, with 7 bases lining up with TRBD1. V trimming: 3 bases; J trimming: 4 bases; junction bases outside the gene matches: 2. CDR1 and CDR2 from the germline V gene are SQVTM and ANQGSEA. There are 12 residues in the CDR3. CDR3 DNA (partial): TGCAGCGTTGAGCGGGACAGCTATGGC. This sequence encodes CSVERDSYG. The complete CDR3 protein is CSVERDSYGYTF.